The subject of this entry is one T cell receptor (beta chain). Documented time point: new active TB diagnosis, blood taken before or within 7 days of starting treatment. The method was immunoSEQ multiplex PCR; TCRdb's version includes in-frame clones alone and lacks a portion of them. This table holds fewer than 35,000 clones, roughly 86% found once. This specimen comes from a study of T cells in tuberculosis. The wider study: PBMC were archived before or within 7 days of starting treatment.

The sequence derives from an adult with tuberculosis. The source material was PBMCs, sampled at tuberculosis diagnosis.

This CDR3 reads CASSPTSGSWGEQFF. DNA of the CDR3: TGTGCCAGCAGTCCGACTAGCGGGAGTTGGGGTGAGCAGTTCTTC. The V call is TRBV6-5, the J call TRBJ2-1, with 12 bases lining up with TRBD2. The V gene's germline CDR1 is MNHEY and CDR2 SVGAGI. The V segment lost 5 bases and the J segment 9 bases; nucleotides outside the gene matches: 8. The CDR3 runs 15 residues.